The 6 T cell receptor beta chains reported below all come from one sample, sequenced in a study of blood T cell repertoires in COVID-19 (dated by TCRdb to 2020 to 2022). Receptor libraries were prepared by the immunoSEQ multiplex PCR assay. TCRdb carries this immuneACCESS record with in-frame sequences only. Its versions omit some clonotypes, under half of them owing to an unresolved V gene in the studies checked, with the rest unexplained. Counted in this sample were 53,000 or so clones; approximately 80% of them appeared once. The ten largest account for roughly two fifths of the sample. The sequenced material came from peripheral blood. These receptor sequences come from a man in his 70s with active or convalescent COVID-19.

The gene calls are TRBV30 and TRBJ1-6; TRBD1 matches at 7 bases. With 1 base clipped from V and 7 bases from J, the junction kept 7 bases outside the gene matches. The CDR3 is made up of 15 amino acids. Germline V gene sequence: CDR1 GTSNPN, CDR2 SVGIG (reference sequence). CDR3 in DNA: TGTGCCTGGAGTGGACTGACAGGGAAAAATTCACCCCTCCACTTT. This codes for CAWSGLTGKNSPLHF.

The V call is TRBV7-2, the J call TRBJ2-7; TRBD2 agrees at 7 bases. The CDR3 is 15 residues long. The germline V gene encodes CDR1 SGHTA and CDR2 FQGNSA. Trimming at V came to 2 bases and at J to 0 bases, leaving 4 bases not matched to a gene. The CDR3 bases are TGTGCCAGCAGCTTACACGGGAGGTCCTCCTACGAGCAGTACTTC. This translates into CASSLHGRSSYEQYF.

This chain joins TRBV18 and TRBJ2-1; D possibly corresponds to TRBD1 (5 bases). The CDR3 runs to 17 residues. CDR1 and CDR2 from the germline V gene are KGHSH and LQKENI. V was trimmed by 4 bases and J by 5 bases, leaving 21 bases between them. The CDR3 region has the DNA TGTGCCAGCTCACTTAATTACAGGAGCTCAGGAAACAATGAGCAGTTCTTC. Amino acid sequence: CASSLNYRSSGNNEQFF.

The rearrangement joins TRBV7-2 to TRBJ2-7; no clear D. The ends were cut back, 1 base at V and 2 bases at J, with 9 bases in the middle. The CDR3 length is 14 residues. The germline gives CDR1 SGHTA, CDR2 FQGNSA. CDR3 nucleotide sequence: TGTGCCAGCAGCTTAGGCCTAATGGCCTACGAGCAGTACTTC. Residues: CASSLGLMAYEQYF.

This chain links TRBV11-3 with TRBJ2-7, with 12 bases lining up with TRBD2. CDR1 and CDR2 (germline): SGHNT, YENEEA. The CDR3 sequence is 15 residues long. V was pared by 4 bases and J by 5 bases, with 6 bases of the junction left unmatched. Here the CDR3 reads CASSYRLAGANEQYF. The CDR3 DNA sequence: TGTGCCAGCAGCTATCGACTAGCGGGAGCGAACGAGCAGTACTTC.

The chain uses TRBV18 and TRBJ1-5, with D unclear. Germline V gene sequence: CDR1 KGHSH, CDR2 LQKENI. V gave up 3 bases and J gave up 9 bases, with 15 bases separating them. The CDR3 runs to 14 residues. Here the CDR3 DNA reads TGTGCCAGCTCACCGGGCCCCCTTTCAGGGCCCCAGCATTTT. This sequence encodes CASSPGPLSGPQHF.